These 32 T cell receptor beta chains share one sample of origin, sequenced in a study of blood T cell repertoires in COVID-19. Using immunoSEQ multiplex PCR, the repertoire was profiled, and TCRdb retains in-frame clones only, with some absent. The table has roughly 390,000 clones, 70% to 90% seen once; the top ten hold more than 9%. The material sequenced was peripheral blood. The receptor source for this set is a woman aged 30 to 39 with COVID-19, enrolled during active disease.

This chain links TRBV19 with TRBJ2-5; 8 bases are shared with TRBD1. The CDR3 spans 14 residues. With V trimmed by 4 bases and J by 5 bases, 6 bases remained unmatched. Per germline, CDR1 LNHDA and CDR2 SQIVND (reference sequence). The CDR3 DNA reads TGTGCCAGTAGTACCACGGGACAGGCGGAGACCCAGTACTTC. Translated: CASSTTGQAETQYF.

The V and J genes are TRBV19 and TRBJ2-5; 9 nucleotides match TRBD1. The CDR3 has 14 amino acids. Germline V gives CDR1 LNHDA, CDR2 SQIVND (reference sequence). The V and J ends lost 3 bases and 2 bases, in that order; junction bases with no gene match: 1. Written as DNA, the CDR3 is TGTGCCAGTAGTATTGACAGGGGGCAAGAGACCCAGTACTTC. The encoded protein is CASSIDRGQETQYF.

This chain connects TRBV18 to TRBJ2-1, with a tentative D call TRBD2 (6 bases). Germline assignment: CDR1 KGHSH and CDR2 LQKENI. With 3 bases removed from V and 2 bases from J, the gap between germline ends came to 17 bases. The CDR3 contains 17 residues. The CDR3 is CASSPRVSGETYNEQFF. In DNA form, the CDR3 reads TGTGCCAGCTCACCCCGGGTATCGGGAGAGACCTACAATGAGCAGTTCTTC.

This clone was detected once. This chain links TRBV13 with TRBJ2-1; D is possibly TRBD1 (5 bases). The CDR3 totals 17 residues. Germline CDR1 is PRHDT and CDR2 is FYEKMQ (reference sequence). The ends were cut back, 5 bases at V and 1 base at J, with 18 bases in the middle. The CDR3: CASSQHTRAISYNEQFF. CDR3 in DNA: TGTGCCAGCAGCCAGCACACCAGGGCAATATCCTACAATGAGCAGTTCTTC.

CDR3 residues: CASSPTRGRTDEQYF. The CDR3 region has the DNA TGCGCCAGCAGCCCGACTCGCGGGAGAACTGATGAGCAGTACTTC. This chain uses TRBV4-3 with TRBJ2-7; 7 nucleotides line up with TRBD2. The CDR3 has 15 residues. Unmatched junction bases numbered 13, after V lost 4 bases and J lost 7 bases. Germline loops: CDR1 LGHNA, CDR2 YSLEER.

The chain couples TRBV28 to TRBJ1-3, with D unresolved. The ends were cut back, 6 bases at V and 0 bases at J, with 15 bases in the middle. The CDR3 runs to 16 residues. Germline V lookup: CDR1 MDHEN, CDR2 SYDVKM. The CDR3 reads CASRPPTEPSGNTIYF. As DNA, the CDR3 is TGTGCCAGCAGACCACCCACGGAGCCCTCTGGAAACACCATATATTTT. The whole variable domain, remainder taken from reference TRBV28 and TRBJ1-3, is DVKVTQSSRYLVKRTGEKVFLECVQDMDHENMFWYRQDPGLGLRLIYFSYDVKMKEKGDIPEGYSVSREKKERFSLILESASTNQTSMYLCASRPPTEPSGNTIYFGEGSWLTVV.

V gene TRBV24-1 combines with J gene TRBJ2-7, with 8 bases aligning to TRBD2. This CDR3 comprises 13 residues. Germline CDR1 and CDR2: KGHDR and SFDVKD. Trimming cost V 10 bases and J 3 bases; bases outside gene matches: 7. CDR3 nucleotide sequence: TGTGCCACGTCGGGAACTAGCGGCTACGAGCAGTACTTC. Protein sequence: CATSGTSGYEQYF.

The V and J genes are TRBV5-1 and TRBJ2-2, with 10 bases matching TRBD1. Germline trimming cut 1 base from V and 6 bases from J; bases unmatched to any gene: 3. The CDR3 has 15 amino acids. The germline V gene encodes CDR1 SGHRS and CDR2 YFSETQ. CDR3 protein: CASSLFGTGAGELFF. The CDR3 DNA is TGCGCCAGCAGCTTGTTCGGGACAGGGGCCGGGGAGCTGTTTTTT.

The V and J genes are TRBV12-5 and TRBJ2-1; 7 bases are a match to TRBD2. The CDR3 loop spans 15 amino acids. V dropped 1 base and J dropped 0; count of bases not matched to a gene: 0. CDR1 is LGHNT, CDR2 FRNRAP, per germline. CDR3 in amino acids: CASGLAGGSYNEQFF. The CDR3 DNA is TGTGCTAGTGGTTTGGCGGGAGGCTCCTACAATGAGCAGTTCTTC. The full variable domain, with the rest looked up from reference TRBV12-5 and TRBJ2-1, is DARVTQTPRHKVTEMGQEVTMRCQPILGHNTVFWYRQTMMQGLELLAYFRNRAPLDDSGMPKDRFSAEMPDATLATLKIQPSEPRDSAVYFCASGLAGGSYNEQFFGPGTRLTVL.

This sequence joins TRBV13 and TRBJ1-2; D gene ambiguous. Per germline, CDR1 PRHDT and CDR2 FYEKMQ (reference sequence). The CDR3 spans 13 residues. Trimming took off 6 bases at V and 6 bases at J, with 14 bases between the two ends. In DNA form, the CDR3 reads TGTGCCAGCAGTCACGACGGGAGCGATGGCTACACCTTC. The encoded protein is CASSHDGSDGYTF.

The CDR3: CASSPRTGQGQPQHF. The CDR3, as DNA: TGTGCCAGCAGTCCCAGGACAGGGCAAGGGCAGCCCCAGCATTTT. V gene TRBV7-8 combines with J gene TRBJ1-5, with 8 bases that match TRBD1. The length of the CDR3 is 15 residues. Trimming took 6 bases from V and 7 from J; bases not matched to a gene: 11. Germline V gene sequence: CDR1 SGHVS, CDR2 FQNEAQ.

For the CDR3, the DNA is TGTGCCAGCAGCCAAGGGGGGGTACACGAGCAGTACTTC. It is translated as CASSQGGVHEQYF. The chain links TRBV5-4 to TRBJ2-7; D is possibly TRBD2 (7 bases). Germline CDR1 reads SGHNT; CDR2 reads YYREEE (reference sequence). The V and J ends lost 4 bases and 5 bases respectively, with 13 bases between them. The CDR3 loop spans 13 amino acids. Filled out from reference TRBV5-4 and TRBJ2-7, the complete variable domain reads ETGVTQSPTHLIKTRGQQVTLRCSSQSGHNTVSWYQQALGQGPQFIFQYYREEENGRGNFPPRFSGLQFPNYSSELNVNALELDDSALYLCASSQGGVHEQYFGPGTRLTVT.

This rearrangement joins TRBV6-6 to TRBJ2-7, with a possible D match to TRBD1 (6 bases). Germline-derived CDR1 and CDR2 are MNHNY and SVGAGI (reference sequence). The CDR3 consists of 14 residues. The V and J ends lost 4 bases and 3 bases respectively, with 13 bases between them. CDR3 residues: CASSSYRVNYEQYF. As DNA, the CDR3 is TGTGCCAGCAGTTCCTACAGGGTAAACTACGAGCAGTACTTC.

About this clone itself: One end of the junction fails to match germline, which may point to a read error. The chain combines TRBV19 with TRBJ2-2; 8 positions agree with TRBD1. In germline, CDR1 is LNHDA, CDR2 SQIVND (reference sequence). The CDR3 consists of 16 residues. The CDR3, as DNA: TGTGCCGGTAGTACCCGGGACAGGCAATCTGCCGGGGAGCTGTTTTTT. As protein: CAGSTRDRQSAGELFF.

This clone occurred a few times. The chain has TRBV7-9 and TRBJ2-7; the match to TRBD1 covers 7 bases. The CDR3 is made up of 14 amino acids. CDR1 and CDR2 (germline): SEHNR, FQNEAQ (reference sequence). Trimming at V came to 6 bases and at J to 4 bases, leaving 9 bases not matched to a gene. The CDR3 is CASSRDRKKYEQYF. The CDR3 DNA reads as TGTGCCAGCAGTAGGGACAGAAAAAAATACGAGCAGTACTTC.

The chain uses TRBV7-9 and TRBJ1-2; 7 bases fit TRBD1. The CDR3 length is 16 residues. Unmatched junction bases numbered 10, after V lost 1 base and J lost 5 bases. Germline-derived CDR1 and CDR2 are SEHNR and FQNEAQ (reference sequence). CDR3 in amino acids: CASSLGRSGQTYGYTF. DNA of the CDR3: TGTGCCAGCAGCTTAGGGAGATCGGGACAGACTTATGGCTACACCTTC.

The chain couples TRBV5-1 to TRBJ2-5, with 8 nucleotides matching TRBD2. CDR3 size: 15 residues. CDR1 SGHRS and CDR2 YFSETQ come from the germline V gene. The junction had 6 bases not matched to a gene; V was cut back by 1 base and J by 4 bases. The CDR3 DNA reads TGCGCCAGCAGCTTGAGGCCGAGCGGGAGAGAGACCCAGTACTTC. It codes for CASSLRPSGRETQYF.

This clone was seen just once. V gene TRBV30 combines with J gene TRBJ1-6, with TRBD1 as a possible D gene (6 bases). CDR3 length: 14 residues. The V and J ends lost 5 bases and 10 bases respectively, with 18 bases between them. The germline CDR1 and CDR2 sequences are GTSNPN and SVGIG (reference sequence). CDR3 nucleotides: TGTGCCTGGGCTAGCAGGGGAATAGGATCACCCCTCCACTTT. Translating it yields CAWASRGIGSPLHF.

This sequence joins TRBV4-3 and TRBJ2-7; the match to TRBD2 covers 10 bases. V shed 3 bases, J shed 4 bases, and the junction held 6 bases outside the gene matches. CDR3 length equals 15 residues. The germline V gene has CDR1 LGHNA and CDR2 YSLEER. In nucleotides, the CDR3 is TGCGCCAGCAGCCATGGAAGCGGGAGGGGGTACGAGCAGTACTTC. The encoded protein is CASSHGSGRGYEQYF.

V is TRBV2 and J is TRBJ1-5, with TRBD1 matching over 8 bases. With 6 bases clipped from V and 0 bases from J, the junction kept 13 bases outside the gene matches. The length of the CDR3 is 18 residues. CDR1 is SNHLY and CDR2 is FYNNEI in the germline V gene. The CDR3 region has the DNA TGTGCCAGCAGGACCGACAGGGGCGCGACATATAGCAATCAGCCCCAGCATTTT. Residues: CASRTDRGATYSNQPQHF.

CDR3: CASSLEVETSGYYEQYF. The CDR3 bases are TGTGCCAGCAGCTTAGAGGTAGAGACTAGCGGTTACTACGAGCAGTACTTC. The V and J genes are TRBV7-8 and TRBJ2-7, with 9 bases identical to TRBD2. CDR1 is SGHVS, CDR2 FQNEAQ, per germline. Losses at the gene ends were 1 base for V and 3 bases for J; bases not matched to a gene: 10. This CDR3 is built from 17 residues.

The rearrangement links TRBV29-1 to TRBJ2-5, with 11 bases identical to TRBD1. V gave up 2 bases and J gave up 1 base; unmatched junction bases: 6. The CDR3 totals 16 residues. Germline values: CDR1 SQVTM, CDR2 ANQGSEA. CDR3 amino acids: CSVEPGQGVLQETQYF. In DNA form, the CDR3 reads TGCAGCGTTGAACCGGGACAGGGGGTTCTCCAAGAGACCCAGTACTTC.

The V and J genes are TRBV28 and TRBJ2-3, with D possibly matching TRBD2 (6 bases). Germline-derived CDR1 and CDR2 are MDHEN and SYDVKM. CDR3 length equals 16 residues. Trimming stripped 2 bases from V and 1 base from J, with 13 bases between. CDR3 bases: TGTGCCAGCAGTTTAGTGGCGGGACGGGGCACAGATACGCAGTATTTT. This translates into CASSLVAGRGTDTQYF.

This chain connects TRBV6-5 to TRBJ2-7; the D gene is possibly TRBD1 (7 bases). In germline, CDR1 is MNHEY, CDR2 SVGAGI. The germline V and J ends were trimmed by 6 bases and 6 bases, with 12 bases remaining between them. The CDR3 sequence is 12 residues long. The CDR3 loop reads CASSPRGAEQYF. CDR3 in DNA: TGTGCCAGCAGCCCCAGGGGGGCCGAGCAGTACTTC.

This clone is a singleton in its sample. The chain is built from TRBV29-1 and TRBJ2-7, with D possibly TRBD2 on 5 matching bases. From germline, CDR1 is SQVTM and CDR2 ANQGSEA. Trimming removed 2 bases at V and 6 bases at J, with 11 bases between. The CDR3 is made up of 12 amino acids. The CDR3 reads CSVEWMSGEQYF. The CDR3 DNA sequence: TGCAGCGTTGAATGGATGAGCGGCGAGCAGTACTTC.

The V gene is TRBV7-3, the J gene TRBJ1-2; 9 bases fit TRBD1. Unmatched junction bases numbered 12, after V lost 5 bases and J lost 8 bases. There are 15 residues in the CDR3. Germline lookup yields CDR1 SGHTA and CDR2 FQGTGA. The CDR3 sequence is CASSPGTGRGFGYTF. CDR3 DNA: TGTGCCAGCAGCCCCGGGACAGGGCGGGGTTTCGGCTACACCTTC.

The chain has TRBV18 and TRBJ1-4, with TRBD1 identical over 7 bases. CDR3 length equals 14 residues. V gave up 1 base and J gave up 6 bases; unmatched junction bases: 2. CDR1 is KGHSH and CDR2 is LQKENI in the germline V gene. CDR3 loop: CASSPQGAYEKLFF. The CDR3 bases are TGTGCCAGCTCACCACAGGGGGCGTATGAAAAACTGTTTTTT.

The chain is built from TRBV9 and TRBJ2-1; D perhaps matches TRBD2 (6 bases). V gave up 4 bases and J gave up 9 bases, with 14 bases separating them. Per the germline V gene, CDR1 is SGDLS and CDR2 is YYNGEE. This CDR3 comprises 13 residues. CDR3 amino acids: CASSSNLGGEQFF. As DNA, the CDR3 is TGTGCCAGCAGCTCCAACTTGGGGGGTGAGCAGTTCTTC.

This sequence joins TRBV4-2 and TRBJ2-2; D gene unclear. There are 13 residues in the CDR3. Germline CDR1 reads LGHNA; CDR2 reads YNFKEQ. The ends were cut back, 0 bases at V and 7 bases at J, with 6 bases in the middle. CDR3 nucleotide sequence: TGTGCCAGCAGCCAAGATCACGGCGGGGAGCTGTTTTTT. It encodes CASSQDHGGELFF.

J is TRBJ2-2 and V is TRBV28, with D perhaps TRBD1 (7 bases). The CDR3 is 17 amino acids. V lost 7 bases and J lost 3, with 21 bases in between. Per the germline V gene, CDR1 is MDHEN and CDR2 is SYDVKM. CDR3 in amino acids: CASTDRAGFGHTGELFF. CDR3 sequence (DNA): TGTGCCAGCACCGACAGGGCGGGGTTCGGACACACCGGGGAGCTGTTTTTT.

This clone has only one observation. V gene TRBV27 combines with J gene TRBJ2-1; TRBD2 matches 7 bases. This CDR3 comprises 15 residues. Germline values: CDR1 MNHEY, CDR2 SMNVEV (reference sequence). The J segment lost 4 bases and the V segment lost 6 bases, leaving 9 bases of the junction unmatched. DNA for the CDR3: TGTGCCAGCAGCCCGAGCGGGATAAGGTACAATGAGCAGTTCTTC. Its translation is CASSPSGIRYNEQFF.

This clone was counted only a few times. This chain connects TRBV2 to TRBJ2-7, with D perhaps matching TRBD1 (6 bases). V was cut by 7 bases and J by 11 bases, with 18 bases left in between. Germline loops: CDR1 SNHLY, CDR2 FYNNEI. The CDR3 has 12 amino acids. Here the CDR3 reads CASKADSAREYF. The DNA of the CDR3 is TGTGCCAGCAAAGCGGACAGCGCCCGGGAGTACTTC.